These T cell receptor beta chains were read from a single sample in a study of T cells after yellow fever vaccination. TCRdb redid the calling of the 5' RACE reads with MiXCR, one entry per CDR3 protein. The sample gives about 340,000 distinct CDR3 sequences, around 13% of which show up once; 2.5% to 4% is in the top ten. The source was CD4+ T cells sorted from PBMCs, collected 15 days after the yellow fever booster vaccination. The origin of the receptors is a man aged 18 to 29 who received the YFV17D yellow fever vaccine. Both conserved end residues are part of each CDR3. D genes are given only for firm matches. Clone size is given for some rows only: seen once, a few or many times, or a class if the clone is expanded.

>TRBJ2-1|few|15|.|TRBV6-5
CASSYSEASYNEQFF
TGTGCCAGCAGTTACTCGGAGGCTTCCTACAATGAGCAGTTCTTC
>TRBJ2-5|.|15|.|TRBV6-5
CASTQGGGWGETQYF
TGTGCCAGCACCCAAGGGGGGGGCTGGGGGGAGACCCAGTACTTC
>TRBJ1-4|.|15|.|TRBV14
CASSPLASTNEKLFF
TGTGCCAGCAGCCCCTTGGCCAGCACTAATGAAAAACTGTTTTTT
>TRBJ2-1|.|12|.|TRBV5-4
CASSSLDNEQFF
TGTGCCAGCAGCTCACTAGACAATGAGCAGTTCTTC
>TRBJ2-3|.|14|.|TRBV10-3
CAISESTSRDTQYF
TGTGCCATCAGTGAGTCGACGTCACGAGATACGCAGTATTTT
>TRBJ1-1|few|12|.|TRBV6-5
CASSARDVKAFF
TGTGCCAGCAGTGCTCGGGATGTAAAAGCTTTCTTT
>TRBJ1-5|.|14|.|TRBV20-1
CSASPGYSNQPQHF
TGCAGTGCTAGTCCCGGGTATAGCAATCAGCCCCAGCATTTT
>TRBJ2-3|.|14|.|TRBV6-2/TRBV6-3
CASSYDRLTDTQYF
TGTGCCAGCAGTTACGATCGGCTCACAGATACGCAGTATTTT
>TRBJ2-3|few|14|.|TRBV24-1
CATSDFKSTDTQYF
TGTGCCACCAGTGATTTTAAGAGCACAGATACGCAGTATTTT
>TRBJ2-4|many|16|.|TRBV12-3/TRBV12-4
CASSLGFGTEKNIQYF
TGTGCCAGCAGTCTTGGATTCGGGACCGAGAAAAACATTCAGTACTTC
>TRBJ2-1|.|14|TRBD1|TRBV6-2/TRBV6-3
CASTRNGQGGFLFF
TGTGCCAGCACCCGAAATGGACAGGGCGGATTCCTGTTCTTC
>TRBJ2-6|few|13|.|TRBV29-1
CSVGAGGANVLTF
TGCAGCGTGGGGGCGGGAGGGGCCAACGTCCTGACTTTC
>TRBJ2-1|few|14|TRBD2|TRBV11-2
CASSGLERANEQFF
TGTGCCAGCAGCGGACTAGAACGGGCCAATGAGCAGTTCTTC
>TRBJ2-3|.|15|.|TRBV28
CASSEDRASTDTQYF
TGTGCCAGCAGTGAGGACAGAGCTAGCACAGATACGCAGTATTTT
>TRBJ1-2|.|12|.|TRBV7-3
CASGAGNYGYTF
TGTGCCAGCGGGGCCGGGAACTATGGCTACACCTTC
>TRBJ1-5|.|13|.|TRBV19
CASSQAWNQPQHF
TGTGCCAGTAGCCAAGCATGGAATCAGCCCCAGCATTTT
>TRBJ1-2|few|13|.|TRBV9
CASKKGSNYGYTF
TGTGCCAGCAAGAAGGGTTCTAACTATGGCTACACCTTC
>TRBJ2-1|few|13|.|TRBV5-1
CASSQDSNNEQFF
TGCGCCAGCAGCCAGGACAGCAACAATGAGCAGTTCTTC
>TRBJ2-1|.|12|.|TRBV7-2
CASSSGWHEQFF
TGTGCCAGCAGCTCGGGTTGGCATGAGCAGTTCTTC
>TRBJ1-1|many|18|.|TRBV7-8
CASSLGRRSAGSNTEAFF
TGTGCCAGCAGCTTAGGCCGTCGTAGTGCGGGGTCAAACACTGAAGCTTTCTTT
>TRBJ2-2|few|14|TRBD2|TRBV20-1
CSAPSGGAIGELFF
TGCAGTGCTCCCAGCGGGGGGGCCATCGGGGAGCTGTTTTTT
>TRBJ1-2|.|14|.|TRBV4-1
CASSQEMGVGGYTF
TGCGCCAGCAGCCAAGAAATGGGGGTAGGTGGCTACACCTTC
>TRBJ2-1|.|13|.|TRBV3-1
CASSSRGHDEQFF
TGTGCCAGCAGTTCTCGGGGGCATGATGAGCAGTTCTTC
>TRBJ2-3|.|18|TRBD2|TRBV6-4
CASSRPSGGVPQSDTQYF
TGTGCCAGCAGCCGTCCTAGCGGGGGGGTTCCCCAGTCAGATACGCAGTATTTT
>TRBJ2-5|.|19|.|TRBV5-1
CASSLNGLWGNQRGETQYF
TGCGCCAGCAGCTTGAATGGTTTGTGGGGAAACCAACGGGGAGAGACCCAGTACTTC
>TRBJ2-5|.|13|.|TRBV18
CASSPAGKETQYF
TGTGCCAGCTCCCCCGCGGGCAAAGAGACCCAGTACTTC
>TRBJ2-1|.|11|.|TRBV11-1
CASSLGSEQFF
TGTGCCAGCAGCTTGGGGAGTGAGCAGTTCTTC
>TRBJ1-1|.|14|.|TRBV2
CASSPEQGGTEAFF
TGTGCCAGCAGCCCCGAACAGGGAGGCACTGAAGCTTTCTTT